Below, one T cell receptor beta chain is given with its context. Its antigen is currently unknown. Thawed PBMCs were FACS-sorted into unstimulated CD4+CD25+CD127- regulatory T cells, CD4+CD25- non-regulatory cells, CD4 and CD8 cells. This record comes from a study of Tregs in tolerant kidney transplant recipients. Study results and caveats: The most relevant donor-specific Treg TCRbeta repertoire apparently came from expansion with activated donor B cells. The small number of patients limits these findings pending further validation.

This CDR3 comprises 14 residues. CDR1 and CDR2 (germline): LGHNA, YSLEER. The V end was cut by 4 bases, the J end by 3 bases, with 9 bases between. Sequencing used immunoSEQ multiplex PCR; TCRdb keeps in-frame clones, though not all of them. Of some 68,000 clones in the sample, less than 90% were seen once. The sequenced sample was CD4+ T cells from blood. V is TRBV4-3 and J is TRBJ2-2; the D is unclear. The receptor was derived from a human donor in good health. CDR3 sequence (DNA): TGCGCCAGCAGCCTCAGTATCCACACCGGGGAGCTGTTTTTT. Amino acid sequence: CASSLSIHTGELFF.